A single sample is the source of the 11 T cell receptor beta chains below, sequenced in a study of cytomegalovirus exposure and HLA in healthy donors. The PCR used 60 Vbeta and 13 Jbeta primers. Produced via immunoSEQ multiplex PCR; TCRdb's table is partial and in-frame only. This sample has more than 100,000 clones, with around three quarters found just once. Material for sequencing was PBMCs. Receptor source: a man in his forties in good health and CMV-seronegative.

V and J are TRBV5-1 and TRBJ2-3, with 7 bases fitting TRBD1. V was pared by 0 bases and J by 2 bases, with 6 bases of the junction left unmatched. CDR3 length equals 16 residues. Germline CDR1 and CDR2: SGHRS and YFSETQ. CDR3 region: CASSLDTGAFTDTQYF. The CDR3 DNA follows: TGCGCCAGCAGCTTGGATACAGGGGCTTTCACAGATACGCAGTATTTT.

V is TRBV2 and J is TRBJ1-5, with TRBD1 matching 8 bases. The V gene end was trimmed by 3 bases and the J gene end by 7 bases; junction bases not matched to a gene: 5. Germline V gene data show CDR1 as SNHLY and CDR2 as FYNNEI. This CDR3 is 14 amino acids long. The CDR3 DNA sequence: TGTGCCAGCAGTGACGGGACAGGAAGCCAGCCCCAGCATTTT. This sequence encodes CASSDGTGSQPQHF.

The chain has TRBV2 and TRBJ2-7; 9 positions match TRBD1. V shed 7 bases and J 7 bases; nucleotides not matched to a gene: 14. The CDR3 spans 15 residues. Germline lookup yields CDR1 SNHLY and CDR2 FYNNEI. The CDR3 bases are TGTGCCAGCATCCATTCCATACAGGGGGCGAGGGAGCAGTACTTC. Encoded protein: CASIHSIQGAREQYF.

This chain uses TRBV28 with TRBJ1-6, with 7 bases aligning to TRBD1. The CDR3 runs to 14 residues. Trimming removed 4 bases from V and 4 bases from J; junction bases left unmatched: 1. Germline loops: CDR1 MDHEN, CDR2 SYDVKM. The CDR3 region is CASSSGGYNSPLHF. The CDR3 nucleotides read TGTGCCAGCAGTTCAGGGGGATATAATTCACCCCTCCACTTT.

Note on this clone: At one of its ends the junction is not consistent with the germline gene, which may arise from a read error. The rearrangement joins TRBV28 to TRBJ1-5; D perhaps matches TRBD1 (5 bases). This CDR3 has 15 residues. In germline, CDR1 is MDHEN, CDR2 SYDVKM. The CDR3 protein is CASILSGGGNQPQHF. The CDR3 DNA reads as TGTGCCAGCATTTTATCCGGGGGAGGCAATCAGCCCCAGCATTTT.

The chain joins TRBV7-9 to TRBJ2-1; 7 nucleotides align to TRBD2. The ends lost 5 bases at V and 6 bases at J; junction bases unmatched: 10. The V gene's germline CDR1 is SEHNR and CDR2 FQNEAQ (reference sequence). This CDR3 has 15 residues. The CDR3 reads CASSSTGTTSNEQFF. DNA of the CDR3: TGTGCCAGCAGCAGCACCGGGACTACGTCCAATGAGCAGTTCTTC.

The chain has TRBV19 and TRBJ2-7; weak D call: TRBD1 (6 bases). Germline values: CDR1 LNHDA, CDR2 SQIVND (reference sequence). This CDR3 has 13 amino acids. V lost 5 bases to trimming and J lost 6 bases, with 14 bases between them. The CDR3 region has the DNA TGTGCCAGTAGTCCCCTCGTGGACAGCGAGCAGTACTTC. Amino acid sequence: CASSPLVDSEQYF.

The gene calls are TRBV11-2 and TRBJ1-4; maybe TRBD1 (5 bases). The V end was cut by 1 base, the J end by 7 bases, with 13 bases between. Germline V CDR1 and CDR2: SGHAT, FQNNGV. This CDR3 region has 15 residues. CDR3 nucleotides: TGTGCCAGCAGCTTAGTTGGCAGGGAGGGTGAAAAACTGTTTTTT. This gives the protein CASSLVGREGEKLFF.

This chain joins TRBV29-1 and TRBJ1-5; 7 bases line up with TRBD1. Losses at the gene ends were 3 bases for V and 4 bases for J; bases not matched to a gene: 3. This CDR3 is built from 13 residues. Looked up from germline, CDR1 is SQVTM and CDR2 is ANQGSEA. DNA for the CDR3: TGCAGCGTTGAGACAGGGCTTAATCAGCCCCAGCATTTT. It translates to CSVETGLNQPQHF.

This chain connects TRBV19 to TRBJ1-1; D may be TRBD1 (6 bases). Germline V gene sequence: CDR1 LNHDA, CDR2 SQIVND (reference sequence). The CDR3 totals 17 residues. Trimming removed 6 bases at V and 8 bases at J, with 28 bases between. The CDR3 here is CASRLDSGGALVFEAFF. The CDR3 DNA reads TGTGCCAGTAGACTGGACAGCGGGGGGGCCCTCGTGTTCGAAGCTTTCTTT.

The chain employs TRBV28 and TRBJ2-7; D is possibly TRBD1 (6 bases). The germline V gene encodes CDR1 MDHEN and CDR2 SYDVKM. This CDR3 has 16 amino acids. The ends were cut back, 5 bases at V and 2 bases at J, with 19 bases in the middle. This CDR3 is CASSRVPQDRTYEQYF. Here the CDR3 DNA reads TGTGCCAGCAGTCGGGTACCCCAGGACAGAACCTACGAGCAGTACTTC.